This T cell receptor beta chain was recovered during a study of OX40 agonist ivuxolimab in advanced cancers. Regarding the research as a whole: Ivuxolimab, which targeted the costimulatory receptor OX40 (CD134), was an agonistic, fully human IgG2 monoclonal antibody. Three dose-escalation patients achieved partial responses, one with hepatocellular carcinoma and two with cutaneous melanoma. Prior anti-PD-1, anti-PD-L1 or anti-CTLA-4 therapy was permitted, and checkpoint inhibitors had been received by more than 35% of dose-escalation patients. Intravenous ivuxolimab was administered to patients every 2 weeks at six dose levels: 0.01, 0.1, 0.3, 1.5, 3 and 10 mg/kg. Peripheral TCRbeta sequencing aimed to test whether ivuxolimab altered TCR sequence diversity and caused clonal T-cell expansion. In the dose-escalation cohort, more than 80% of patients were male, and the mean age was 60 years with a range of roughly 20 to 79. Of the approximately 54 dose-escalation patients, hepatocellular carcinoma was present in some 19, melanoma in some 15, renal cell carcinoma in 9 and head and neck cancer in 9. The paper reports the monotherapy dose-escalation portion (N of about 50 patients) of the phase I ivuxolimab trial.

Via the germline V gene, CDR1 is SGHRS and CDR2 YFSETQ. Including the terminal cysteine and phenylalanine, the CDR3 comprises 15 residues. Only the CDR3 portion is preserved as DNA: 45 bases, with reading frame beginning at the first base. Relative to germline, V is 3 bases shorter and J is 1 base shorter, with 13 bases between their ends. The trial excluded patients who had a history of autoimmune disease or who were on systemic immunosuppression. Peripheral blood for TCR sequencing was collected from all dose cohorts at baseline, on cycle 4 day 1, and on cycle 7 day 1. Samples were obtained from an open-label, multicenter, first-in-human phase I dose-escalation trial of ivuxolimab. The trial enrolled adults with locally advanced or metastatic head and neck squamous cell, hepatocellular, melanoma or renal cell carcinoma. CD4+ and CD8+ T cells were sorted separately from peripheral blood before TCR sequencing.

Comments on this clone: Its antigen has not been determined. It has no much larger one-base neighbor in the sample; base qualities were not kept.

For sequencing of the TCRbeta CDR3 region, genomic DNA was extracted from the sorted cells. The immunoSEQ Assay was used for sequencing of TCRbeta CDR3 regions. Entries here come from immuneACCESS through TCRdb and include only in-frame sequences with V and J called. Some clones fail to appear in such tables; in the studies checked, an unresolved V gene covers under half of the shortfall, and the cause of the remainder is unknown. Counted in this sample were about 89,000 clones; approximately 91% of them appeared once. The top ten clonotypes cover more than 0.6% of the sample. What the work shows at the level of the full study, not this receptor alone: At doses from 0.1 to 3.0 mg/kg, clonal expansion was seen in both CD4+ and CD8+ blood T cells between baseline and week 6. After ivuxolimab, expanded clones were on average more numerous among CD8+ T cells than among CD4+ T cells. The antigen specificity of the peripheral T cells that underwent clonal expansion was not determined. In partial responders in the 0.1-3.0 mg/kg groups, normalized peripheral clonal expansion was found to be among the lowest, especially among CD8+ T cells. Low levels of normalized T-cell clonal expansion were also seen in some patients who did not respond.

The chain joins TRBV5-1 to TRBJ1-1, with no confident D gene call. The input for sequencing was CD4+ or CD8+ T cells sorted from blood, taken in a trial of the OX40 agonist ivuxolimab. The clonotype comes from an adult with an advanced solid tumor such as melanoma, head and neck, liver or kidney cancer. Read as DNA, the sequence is TGCGCCAGCAGCTACACCGGGCAAACGAACACTGAAGCTTTCTTT. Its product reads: CASSYTGQTNTEAFF.